A single sample gave rise to the 19 T cell receptor beta chains below, sequenced in a study of shared T cell receptors in the human thymus. The repertoire was sequenced with immunoSEQ multiplex PCR; TCRdb's copy has only in-frame clones and lacks some. The sample yields 600,000 or so clones, around 87% seen once. This sample was shared with a second study, whose subject was human thymus T cells.

The sequencing sample was made of thymocytes. These receptors came from a boy younger than two with a congenital heart defect.

V and J are TRBV6-5 and TRBJ2-5; weak D call: TRBD2 (5 bases). The closer fit of TRBJ2-7 to the DNA end suggests the J call may be wrong. Germline CDR1 reads MNHEY; CDR2 reads SVGAGI. This CDR3 spans 16 amino acids. The CDR3 coding sequence is TGTGCCAGCAGTTGCCTGGCGGGCCGGAGCAAGTACGAGCAGTACTTC. Translating gives CASSCLAGRSKYEQYF.

The rearrangement joins TRBV28 to TRBJ1-2; 9 bases line up with TRBD1. CDR1 is MDHEN and CDR2 is SYDVKM in the germline V gene. V trimming: 4 bases; J trimming: 8 bases; junction bases outside the gene matches: 14. CDR3 size: 16 residues. CDR3 bases: TGTGCCAGCAGTTCCACCCGGGGCCGGGACAGGGTGGGCTACACCTTC. Translation: CASSSTRGRDRVGYTF.

This clone occurred once. The J gene is TRBJ2-5, the V gene TRBV29-1; D gene uncertain. The CDR3 has 12 residues. The germline V gene has CDR1 SQVTM and CDR2 ANQGSEA. V was shortened by 4 bases and J by 5 bases, with 11 bases between the two germline ends. The CDR3 nucleotides are TGCAGCGTTGGTCGGGTTAGGGAGACCCAGTACTTC. Its protein product is CSVGRVRETQYF. Full variable domain (missing parts from reference TRBV29-1 and TRBJ2-5): SAVISQKPSRDICQRGTSLTIQCQVDSQVTMMFWYRQQPGQSLTLIATANQGSEATYESGFVIDKFPISRPNLTFSTLTVSNMSPEDSSIYLCSVGRVRETQYFGPGTRLLVL.

The rearrangement links TRBV6-5 to TRBJ2-1; the D gene is possibly TRBD1 (5 bases). Germline CDR1 MNHEY, CDR2 SVGAGI. V lost 6 bases and J 11 bases, leaving 17 bases between the germline ends. This CDR3 has 13 amino acids. CDR3 nucleotides: TGTGCCAGCAGGCCCGGGCGGACAATGCAGCAGTTCTTC. Translated, it gives CASRPGRTMQQFF.

This clone was counted a single time. Mismatch with germline at one junction end may stem from a read error. J is TRBJ1-2 and V is TRBV4-3, with a possible D match to TRBD1 (5 bases). There are 15 residues in the CDR3. The germline gives CDR1 LGHNA, CDR2 YSLEER. In DNA form, the CDR3 reads TGCCCCAGCAGCCACTCGGGGGAGGATAACTATGGCTACACCTTC. Translating gives CPSSHSGEDNYGYTF.

The CDR3: CASSLGKDRARTEAFF. The CDR3 nucleotides read TGTGCCAGCAGCTTAGGCAAAGACAGGGCAAGAACTGAAGCTTTCTTT. The V gene is TRBV7-2, the J gene TRBJ1-1; 7 positions agree with TRBD1. The length of the CDR3 is 16 residues. Unmatched junction bases numbered 10, after V lost 1 base and J lost 5 bases. Germline loops: CDR1 SGHTA, CDR2 FQGNSA.

A single count supports this clone. The chain combines TRBV30 with TRBJ2-7; perhaps TRBD2 as D (6 bases). The CDR3 covers 12 residues. V was trimmed by 0 bases and J by 3 bases, leaving 6 bases between them. Germline V gene sequence: CDR1 GTSNPN, CDR2 SVGIG (reference sequence). The CDR3 sequence: CAWSVEGYEQYF. CDR3 nucleotides: TGTGCCTGGAGTGTGGAGGGCTACGAGCAGTACTTC.

V usage is TRBV28 and J usage is TRBJ2-1, with 10 bases aligning to TRBD2. J lost 0 bases, V lost 8 bases, and 10 bases had no gene match. This CDR3 region has 17 residues. Germline V gene sequence: CDR1 MDHEN, CDR2 SYDVKM. As DNA, the CDR3 is TGTGCCAGCGCGTCGGGACTAGCGTCCAGCTCCTACAATGAGCAGTTCTTC. As protein: CASASGLASSSYNEQFF. The whole variable domain, remainder taken from reference TRBV28 and TRBJ2-1, is DVKVTQSSRYLVKRTGEKVFLECVQDMDHENMFWYRQDPGLGLRLIYFSYDVKMKEKGDIPEGYSVSREKKERFSLILESASTNQTSMYLCASASGLASSSYNEQFFGPGTRLTVL.

V and J are TRBV4-3 and TRBJ2-1; 8 bases are shared with TRBD1. Germline-derived CDR1 and CDR2 are LGHNA and YSLEER. Germline trimming cut 2 bases from V and 5 bases from J; bases unmatched to any gene: 11. CDR3 length: 17 amino acids. CDR3 protein: CASSQLSPGGRNNEQFF. Here the CDR3 DNA reads TGCGCCAGCAGCCAACTATCCCCAGGGGGCCGGAACAATGAGCAGTTCTTC.

The chain employs TRBV29-1 and TRBJ1-1, with 7 bases matching TRBD1. The J segment lost 6 bases and the V segment lost 6 bases, leaving 13 bases of the junction unmatched. Germline V lookup: CDR1 SQVTM, CDR2 ANQGSEA. This CDR3 is 14 amino acids long. CDR3: CSVNPDRAGPEAFF. In nucleotides, the CDR3 is TGCAGCGTCAACCCCGACAGGGCAGGCCCTGAAGCTTTCTTT. The full variable domain, in which reference TRBV29-1 and TRBJ1-1 provide the parts outside the CDR3, is SAVISQKPSRDICQRGTSLTIQCQVDSQVTMMFWYRQQPGQSLTLIATANQGSEATYESGFVIDKFPISRPNLTFSTLTVSNMSPEDSSIYLCSVNPDRAGPEAFFGQGTRLTVV.

This sequence joins TRBV30 and TRBJ2-3; no clear D gene. Germline CDR1 and CDR2: GTSNPN and SVGIG (reference sequence). The CDR3 is 12 amino acids. Trimming took 0 bases from V and 4 from J, leaving 5 bases between them. Written as DNA, the CDR3 is TGTGCCTGGAGTGTTTCCTCAGATACGCAGTATTTT. Encoded protein: CAWSVSSDTQYF.

The chain recombines TRBV28 with TRBJ2-2; 10 bases are a match to TRBD2. The germline gives CDR1 MDHEN, CDR2 SYDVKM. CDR3 size: 16 residues. Losses at the gene ends were 2 bases for V and 5 bases for J; bases not matched to a gene: 5. The CDR3 sequence is CASSLSGRAGTGELFF. The CDR3 region has the DNA TGTGCCAGCAGTTTAAGCGGGAGGGCAGGGACCGGGGAGCTGTTTTTT.

CDR3 protein: CAWSGVQGEPDTQYF. The CDR3 region has the DNA TGTGCCTGGAGTGGGGTGCAGGGTGAGCCAGATACGCAGTATTTT. The J gene is TRBJ2-3, the V gene TRBV30, with D perhaps TRBD1 (5 bases). The germline V gene encodes CDR1 GTSNPN and CDR2 SVGIG (reference sequence). CDR3 size: 15 residues. V was shortened by 1 base and J by 4 bases, with 15 bases between the two germline ends.

The count of this clone is one. This chain uses TRBV15 with TRBJ1-1; D may be TRBD1 (5 bases). Trimming stripped 1 base from V and 4 bases from J, with 10 bases between. The CDR3 spans 14 residues. CDR1 LNHNV and CDR2 YYDKDF come from the germline V gene (reference sequence). CDR3 DNA sequence: TGTGCCACCAGCAGAGTACACAGGCCCACTGAAGCTTTCTTT. This translates into CATSRVHRPTEAFF.

This sequence joins TRBV5-6 and TRBJ2-6; D remains ambiguous. Per the germline V gene, CDR1 is SGHDT and CDR2 is YYEEEE. This CDR3 is 17 amino acids long. The V and J ends lost 0 bases and 1 base respectively, with 11 bases between them. The DNA for the CDR3 is TGTGCCAGCAGCTTGGACAGTCGTAAATCTGGGGCCAACGTCCTGACTTTC. Its protein is CASSLDSRKSGANVLTF.

The chain carries TRBV6-1 and TRBJ1-4, with 7 bases aligning to TRBD1. CDR1 is MNHNS and CDR2 is SASEGT in the germline V gene. With V trimmed by 0 bases and J by 5 bases, 6 bases remained unmatched. The CDR3 runs to 16 residues. CDR3 in amino acids: CASSEALLTGNEKLFF. CDR3 sequence (DNA): TGTGCCAGCAGTGAAGCACTTCTGACAGGGAATGAAAAACTGTTTTTT.

The CDR3 nucleotides are TGTGCCAGCCTTAACACCGTCCGTGCCAGCTATGGCTACACCTTC. Its protein is CASLNTVRASYGYTF. The genes are TRBV28 and TRBJ1-2; D ambiguous. This CDR3 is built from 15 residues. CDR1 and CDR2 from the germline V gene are MDHEN and SYDVKM. With 8 bases removed from V and 4 bases from J, the gap between germline ends came to 20 bases.

V usage is TRBV25-1 and J usage is TRBJ1-2, with D perhaps TRBD1 (6 bases). Between the trimmed V and J ends, which lost 6 bases and 8 bases, there was a span of 13 bases. Germline lookup yields CDR1 MGHDK and CDR2 SYGVNS. The CDR3 consists of 12 residues. The CDR3 region has the DNA TGTGCCAGCAGCGACTACAGGGTCGGCTACACCTTC. Its protein is CASSDYRVGYTF.

This rearrangement joins TRBV28 to TRBJ1-5, with D perhaps matching TRBD1 (6 bases). V lost 3 bases and J 4 bases, leaving 10 bases between the germline ends. The CDR3 is made up of 14 amino acids. Per germline, CDR1 MDHEN and CDR2 SYDVKM. The CDR3 nucleotides read TGTGCCAGCAGTTTGGCGCAGGGGAATCAGCCCCAGCATTTT. Protein: CASSLAQGNQPQHF.